These 2 T cell receptor beta chains share one sample of origin, sequenced in a study of vaccination and CD4 T cells after COVID-19. Described treatment: roughly 11-day PBMC culture with coronavirus spike peptide pools or control peptides (ViraFEST assay). The antigens of these receptors remain unknown. Sequencing of cultured CD4+ T cell DNA used the Oncomine TCR Beta short-read assay. TCRdb re-called the PCR reads through MiXCR, storing one row per CDR3 protein. Of roughly 8,300 distinct CDR3 sequences in the sample, 61% were seen once. The source was cultured CD4+ T cells from blood, collected after SARS-CoV-2 vaccination. All receptors derive from a human donor with COVID-19.

The chain joins TRBV7-9 to TRBJ1-3; D is possibly TRBD1 (5 bases). Trimming cost V 5 bases and J 0 bases, with 14 bases left between them. CDR1 SEHNR and CDR2 FQNEAQ come from the germline V gene (reference sequence). The CDR3 has 16 amino acids. CDR3 DNA: TGTGCCAGCAGCAACCCCGGGGGGATCTCTGGAAACACCATATATTTT. This gives the protein CASSNPGGISGNTIYF.

This clonotype showed up just a few times. The chain joins TRBV6-5 to TRBJ1-6; D remains ambiguous. The CDR3 runs to 16 residues. The V and J ends lost 0 bases and 10 bases respectively, with 16 bases between them. Germline lookup yields CDR1 MNHEY and CDR2 SVGAGI. The CDR3 DNA reads TGTGCCAGCAGTTACTCTCCAGCCGTCGGCAAATCACCCCTCCACTTT. Translating it yields CASSYSPAVGKSPLHF.